One sample yielded the 27 T cell receptor beta chains listed below, sequenced in a study of human T cells and chemical hapten exposure. TCRdb ran MiXCR on the RACE reads and lists one entry per CDR3 protein. The sample includes 80,000 to 100,000 distinct CDR3 sequences, about 8.6% seen only once; the top ten take around 3%. The time point here: healthy volunteer bleed at 2 weeks. Before extraction, the whole blood was not fractionated, and total RNA was taken from it. Material: whole blood. The receptors derive from a female donor in good health. Some clones in this sample may be carry-over from other donors' samples.

The chain uses TRBV2 and TRBJ2-5; TRBD2 is a possible D gene (5 bases). Per the germline V gene, CDR1 is SNHLY and CDR2 is FYNNEI. The V and J ends lost 3 bases and 3 bases respectively, with 11 bases between them. This CDR3 has 14 residues. The CDR3: CASSDVTEEETQYF. As DNA, the CDR3 is TGTGCCAGCAGTGACGTGACGGAGGAAGAGACCCAGTACTTC.

The DNA of the CDR3 is TGTGCCATCAGTGAGTCGGACAGACCCAATGAGCAGTTCTTC. This codes for CAISESDRPNEQFF. J is TRBJ2-1 and V is TRBV10-3, with a possible D match to TRBD1 (6 bases). Trimming removed 0 bases from V and 6 bases from J, with 9 bases in between. CDR3 length: 14 amino acids. The V gene's germline CDR1 is ENHRY and CDR2 SYGVKD.

This clonotype has a count of ten or more. The junction does not match germline at one end; this may be a read error. The chain couples TRBV28 to TRBJ1-1; D call uncertain. Germline V gene lookup returns CDR1 MDHEN and CDR2 SYDVKM. The CDR3 totals 11 residues. The CDR3 DNA follows: TGTGTCAGCAGAAAGAACACTGAAGCTTTCTTT. Amino acid sequence: CVSRKNTEAFF.

This clonotype occurred a few times. J is TRBJ2-7 and V is TRBV19, with TRBD1 matching over 11 bases. The germline V gene encodes CDR1 LNHDA and CDR2 SQIVND (reference sequence). This CDR3 has 14 residues. J gave up 5 bases and V 8 bases, and 8 bases lay outside the gene matches. In DNA form, the CDR3 reads TGTGCCAGTTCCGGGACAGGGGGTATCGACGAGCAGTACTTC. It encodes CASSGTGGIDEQYF.

This chain joins TRBV6-1 and TRBJ2-7; D gene unclear. The CDR3 is made up of 11 amino acids. V was clipped by 3 bases and J by 5 bases, with 5 bases between them. Germline-derived CDR1 and CDR2 are MNHNS and SASEGT. The CDR3 spells CASSDPDEQYF. In nucleotides, the CDR3 is TGTGCCAGCAGTGATCCGGACGAGCAGTACTTC.

The rearrangement uses TRBV2 and TRBJ2-7; 8 nucleotides match TRBD1. This CDR3 is 14 amino acids long. The J segment lost 4 bases and the V segment lost 0 bases, leaving 2 bases of the junction unmatched. The germline CDR1 and CDR2 sequences are SNHLY and FYNNEI. CDR3 DNA: TGTGCCAGCAGTGAAGCGTGGGACAGGTACGAGCAGTACTTC. Translating it yields CASSEAWDRYEQYF.

V and J are TRBV5-1 and TRBJ2-3, with 10 bases aligning to TRBD2. The CDR3 has 16 amino acids. Trimming took 3 bases from V and 4 from J; bases not matched to a gene: 8. Germline-derived CDR1 and CDR2 are SGHRS and YFSETQ. CDR3 residues: CASSYELGLAADTQYF. The CDR3 DNA reads as TGCGCCAGCAGCTACGAGCTAGGACTAGCGGCAGATACGCAGTATTTT.

The genes are TRBV29-1 and TRBJ2-7; TRBD1 or TRBD2 may be the D gene (5 bases each). CDR1 SQVTM and CDR2 ANQGSEA come from the germline V gene. This CDR3 contains 14 residues. V was cut by 1 base and J by 2 bases, with 12 bases left in between. CDR3 protein: CSVEGRKGPYEQYF. The CDR3 bases are TGCAGCGTTGAAGGCCGCAAGGGACCCTACGAGCAGTACTTC.

V is TRBV30 and J is TRBJ1-3; D is ambiguous. Germline lookup yields CDR1 GTSNPN and CDR2 SVGIG (reference sequence). The germline V and J ends were trimmed by 4 bases and 0 bases, with 13 bases remaining between them. CDR3 length equals 15 residues. CDR3: CAWTPEALSGNTIYF. Here the CDR3 DNA reads TGTGCCTGGACCCCGGAGGCCCTCTCTGGAAACACCATATATTTT. Based on the CDR3 plus reference TRBV30 and TRBJ1-3, the full variable domain is SQTIHQWPATLVQPVGSPLSLECTVEGTSNPNLYWYRQAAGRGLQLLFYSVGIGQISSEVPQNLSASRPQDRQFILSSKKLLLSDSGFYLCAWTPEALSGNTIYFGEGSWLTVV.

This clonotype was counted between two and nine times. The chain recombines TRBV27 with TRBJ1-1; D remains unclear. Germline lookup yields CDR1 MNHEY and CDR2 SMNVEV (reference sequence). Trimming removed 6 bases at V and 0 bases at J, with 8 bases between. The CDR3 runs to 13 residues. CDR3 nucleotide sequence: TGTGCCAGCAGGCAGTTCATGAACACTGAAGCTTTCTTT. It encodes CASRQFMNTEAFF.

The genes are TRBV20-1 and TRBJ2-3; TRBD1 aligns across 7 bases. CDR3 length equals 13 residues. V shed 4 bases and J 3 bases; nucleotides not matched to a gene: 4. Germline values: CDR1 DFQATT, CDR2 SNEGSKA (reference sequence). CDR3 region: CSAIGRGTDTQYF. The CDR3 coding sequence is TGCAGTGCTATTGGCAGGGGGACAGATACGCAGTATTTT.

This clonotype occurred many times. V usage is TRBV10-2 and J usage is TRBJ2-5; 8 bases are a match to TRBD2. V dropped 3 bases and J dropped 5; count of bases not matched to a gene: 8. Germline-derived CDR1 and CDR2 are WSHSY and SAAADI. The CDR3 length is 15 residues. The chain's CDR3 is CASSETGGVSETQYF. The CDR3 DNA follows: TGCGCCAGCAGTGAAACGGGAGGGGTTAGCGAGACCCAGTACTTC.

This clonotype has a count of ten or more. The CDR3: CASSEGLDATYEQYF. DNA for the CDR3: TGTGCCAGCAGTGAAGGACTGGACGCAACCTACGAGCAGTACTTC. The rearrangement uses TRBV2 and TRBJ2-7; no clear D gene. The CDR3 spans 15 residues. The V gene's germline CDR1 is SNHLY and CDR2 FYNNEI. V dropped 1 base and J dropped 2 bases, with 12 bases sitting between them.

A few counts support this clonotype. The chain carries TRBV20-1 and TRBJ2-5, with TRBD2 matching 9 bases. CDR3 length: 15 residues. Losses at the gene ends were 5 bases for V and 1 base for J; bases not matched to a gene: 8. From germline, CDR1 is DFQATT and CDR2 SNEGSKA (reference sequence). The CDR3 coding sequence is TGCAGTGCTCTCCTTAGCGGGAGACGCCAAGAGACCCAGTACTTC. Protein product: CSALLSGRRQETQYF.

This clonotype has a count of ten or more. The V and J genes are TRBV13 and TRBJ2-3; 10 positions match TRBD2. V was pared by 5 bases and J by 4 bases, with 6 bases of the junction left unmatched. CDR1 and CDR2 from the germline V gene are PRHDT and FYEKMQ (reference sequence). The CDR3 is made up of 15 amino acids. CDR3 sequence reads: CASSAAGGPADTQYF. CDR3 bases: TGTGCCAGCAGCGCAGCGGGAGGGCCGGCAGATACGCAGTATTTT. Drawing the rest from reference TRBV13 and TRBJ2-3, the complete variable domain is AAGVIQSPRHLIKEKRETATLKCYPIPRHDTVYWYQQGPGQDPQFLISFYEKMQSDKGSIPDRFSAQQFSDYHSELNMSSLELGDSALYFCASSAAGGPADTQYFGPGTRLTVL.

The J gene is TRBJ2-1, the V gene TRBV12-3 or TRBV12-4, with TRBD2 identical over 9 bases. There are 14 residues in the CDR3. V was clipped by 6 bases and J by 6 bases; unmatched bases: 6. The CDR3 region has the DNA TGTGCCAGCAGGGTAGCGGGAGCTGGCAATGAGCAGTTCTTC. Translating gives CASRVAGAGNEQFF.

This clonotype was seen a few times. This sequence joins TRBV20-1 and TRBJ2-3; D is perhaps TRBD1 (6 bases). CDR3 size: 12 residues. V lost 4 bases and J 5 bases, leaving 10 bases between the germline ends. The germline gives CDR1 DFQATT, CDR2 SNEGSKA (reference sequence). This chain's CDR3 is CSAITGLDTQYF. The CDR3 DNA reads TGCAGTGCTATCACAGGGTTAGATACGCAGTATTTT.

This clonotype was picked up many times. This chain links TRBV3-2 with TRBJ2-7. TRBV3-2 has pseudogene status. The CDR3 sequence is 16 residues long. As DNA, the CDR3 is TGTGCCAGCAGCCAAGAGGGTAGAGGTACCACCTACGAGCAGTACTTC. Its translation: CASSQEGRGTTYEQYF.

There are a few counts of this clonotype. The J gene is TRBJ2-7, the V gene TRBV27; the D gene is possibly TRBD2 (6 bases). The germline V and J ends were trimmed by 3 bases and 3 bases, with 12 bases remaining between them. The CDR3 sequence is 14 residues long. Germline values: CDR1 MNHEY, CDR2 SMNVEV (reference sequence). The CDR3 region has the DNA TGTGCCAGCAGTTTTAGCGGAGGTAGCTACGAGCAGTACTTC. Translation: CASSFSGGSYEQYF.

This clonotype turned up a few times. J is TRBJ1-6 and V is TRBV9; the match to TRBD1 covers 11 bases. V shed 4 bases and J 8 bases; nucleotides not matched to a gene: 2. In germline, CDR1 is SGDLS, CDR2 YYNGEE. CDR3 length equals 14 residues. The DNA for the CDR3 is TGTGCCAGCAGCCCGGGACAGGGGGATTCACCCCTCCACTTT. This translates into CASSPGQGDSPLHF. The full variable domain, rest sourced from reference TRBV9 and TRBJ1-6, is DSGVTQTPKHLITATGQRVTLRCSPRSGDLSVYWYQQSLDQGLQFLIQYYNGEERAKGNILERFSAQQFPDLHSELNLSSLELGDSALYFCASSPGQGDSPLHFGNGTRLTVT.

This clonotype has a count of ten or more. The rearrangement links TRBV12-3 or TRBV12-4 to TRBJ1-2, with no clear D. Between the trimmed V and J ends, which lost 2 bases and 7 bases, there was a span of 8 bases. This CDR3 contains 12 residues. CDR3 region: CASSLLDGGYTF. The CDR3 DNA follows: TGTGCCAGCAGTTTATTAGACGGTGGCTACACCTTC.

In its sample, this clonotype was seen many times. The chain uses TRBV12-3 or TRBV12-4 and TRBJ2-7, with D unclear. The V end was cut by 6 bases, the J end by 6 bases, with 15 bases between. The CDR3 is 13 residues long. The CDR3 reads CASSPEYPSEQYF. As DNA, the CDR3 is TGTGCCAGCAGCCCCGAATATCCCTCCGAGCAGTACTTC.

Regarding this clonotype: The germline gene is not matched at one end of the junction; a read error may be the cause. This sequence joins TRBV6-6 and TRBJ2-1; 8 bases align to TRBD2. The CDR3 runs to 17 residues. CDR1 is MNHNY and CDR2 is SVGAGI in the germline V gene (reference sequence). The CDR3 region is CASSYSPIGRAYNKQFF. CDR3 DNA sequence: TGTGCCAGCAGTTATTCACCTATCGGGAGGGCCTACAATAAGCAGTTCTTC.

This clonotype was counted ten times or more. The V gene is TRBV10-3, the J gene TRBJ1-4; unclear D gene. The V end was cut by 8 bases, the J end by 0 bases, with 7 bases between. The germline CDR1 and CDR2 sequences are ENHRY and SYGVKD. CDR3 size: 13 residues. CDR3 residues: CAIGRATNEKLFF. The CDR3, as DNA: TGTGCCATCGGAAGGGCAACTAATGAAAAACTGTTTTTT.

There are a few counts of this clonotype. The chain is built from TRBV28 and TRBJ2-6, with a tentative D call TRBD1 (7 bases). The germline CDR1 and CDR2 sequences are MDHEN and SYDVKM. CDR3 size: 17 residues. Trimming removed 7 bases from V and 1 base from J, with 17 bases in between. For the CDR3, the DNA is TGTGCCAGCATCAGGGGGGTGAGTTGGTCTGGGGCCAACGTCCTGACTTTC. As protein: CASIRGVSWSGANVLTF.

The sample holds many counts of this clonotype. The chain combines TRBV6-5 with TRBJ1-2, with 9 bases that match TRBD1. The V gene's germline CDR1 is MNHEY and CDR2 SVGAGI. The length of the CDR3 is 15 residues. Losses at the gene ends were 4 bases for V and 8 bases for J; bases not matched to a gene: 11. The CDR3 DNA reads TGTGCCAGCAGTTTTCTCACCGGGACAGGGCCCGGCTACACCTTC. Protein sequence: CASSFLTGTGPGYTF.

This clonotype has a count of ten or more. The chain employs TRBV5-1 and TRBJ1-6; a weak D match, TRBD1 (5 bases). The V gene lost 5 bases and the J gene lost 14 bases, with 17 bases spanning the gap. Per the germline V gene, CDR1 is SGHRS and CDR2 is YFSETQ. This CDR3 is 13 amino acids long. CDR3 amino acids: CASRRQGHRALHF. The CDR3 coding sequence is TGCGCCAGCAGGAGGCAGGGCCATAGAGCCCTCCACTTT.